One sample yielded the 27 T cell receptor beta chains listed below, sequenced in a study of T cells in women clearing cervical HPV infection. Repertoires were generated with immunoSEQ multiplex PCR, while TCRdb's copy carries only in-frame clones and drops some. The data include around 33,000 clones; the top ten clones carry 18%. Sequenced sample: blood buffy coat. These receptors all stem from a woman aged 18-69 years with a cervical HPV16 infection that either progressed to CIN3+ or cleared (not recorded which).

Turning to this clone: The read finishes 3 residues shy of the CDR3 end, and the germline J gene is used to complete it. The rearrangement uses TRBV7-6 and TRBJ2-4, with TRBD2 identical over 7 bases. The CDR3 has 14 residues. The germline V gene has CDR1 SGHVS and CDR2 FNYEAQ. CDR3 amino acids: CASSLDPAGRVQYF. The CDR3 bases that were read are TGTGCCAGCAGCTTAGATCCCGCGGGGAGGGTT.

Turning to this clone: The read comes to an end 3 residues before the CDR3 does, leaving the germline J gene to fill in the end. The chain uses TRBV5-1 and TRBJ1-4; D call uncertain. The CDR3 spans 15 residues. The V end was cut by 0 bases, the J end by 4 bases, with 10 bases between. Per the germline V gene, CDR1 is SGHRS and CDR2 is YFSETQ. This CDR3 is CASSLEQSYNEKLFF. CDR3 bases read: TGCGCCAGCAGCTTGGAACAGAGCTATAATGAAAAA.

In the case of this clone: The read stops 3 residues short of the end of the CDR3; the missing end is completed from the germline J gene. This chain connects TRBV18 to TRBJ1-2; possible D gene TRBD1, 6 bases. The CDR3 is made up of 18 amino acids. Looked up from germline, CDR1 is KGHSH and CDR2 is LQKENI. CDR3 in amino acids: CASSGQSVWTSADYDYTF. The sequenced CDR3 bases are TGTGCCAGCTCAGGACAGTCGGTATGGACTAGCGCTGACTACGAC.

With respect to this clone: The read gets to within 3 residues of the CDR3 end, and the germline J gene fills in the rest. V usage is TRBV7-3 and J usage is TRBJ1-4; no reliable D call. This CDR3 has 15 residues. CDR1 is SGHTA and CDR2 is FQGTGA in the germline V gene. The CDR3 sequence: CASSPLPTRNSPLFF. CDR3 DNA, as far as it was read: TGTGCCAGCAGCCCACTCCCTACGAGAAATTCACCA.

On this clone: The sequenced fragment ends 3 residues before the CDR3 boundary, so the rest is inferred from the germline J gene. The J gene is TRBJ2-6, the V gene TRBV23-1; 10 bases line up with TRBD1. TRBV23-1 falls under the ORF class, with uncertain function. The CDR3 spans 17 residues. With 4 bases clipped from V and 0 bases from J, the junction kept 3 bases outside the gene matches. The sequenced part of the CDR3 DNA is TGCGCCAGCAGTCGGAGGGACAGGGGCTCTGGGGCCAACGTC. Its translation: CASSRRDRGSGANV. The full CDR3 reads CASSRRDRGSGANVLTF.

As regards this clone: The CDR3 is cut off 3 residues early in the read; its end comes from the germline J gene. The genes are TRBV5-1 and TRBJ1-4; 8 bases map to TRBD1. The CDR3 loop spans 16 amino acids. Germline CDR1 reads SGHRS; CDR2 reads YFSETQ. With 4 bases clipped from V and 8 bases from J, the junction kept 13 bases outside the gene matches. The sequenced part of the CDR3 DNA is TGCGCCAGCAGCCTAGGACAGGGAGTGATCGGGGAAAAA. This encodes CASSLGQGVIGEK. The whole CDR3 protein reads CASSLGQGVIGEKLFF.

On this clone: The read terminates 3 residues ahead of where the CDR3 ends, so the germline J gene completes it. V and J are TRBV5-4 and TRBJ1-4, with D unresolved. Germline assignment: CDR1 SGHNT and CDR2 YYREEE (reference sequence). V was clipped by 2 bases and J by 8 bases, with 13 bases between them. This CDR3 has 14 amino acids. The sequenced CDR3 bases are TGTGCCAGCAGCTTTAAATCCGGCGGAGAAAAA. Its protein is CASSFKSGGEK. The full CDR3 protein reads CASSFKSGGEKLFF.

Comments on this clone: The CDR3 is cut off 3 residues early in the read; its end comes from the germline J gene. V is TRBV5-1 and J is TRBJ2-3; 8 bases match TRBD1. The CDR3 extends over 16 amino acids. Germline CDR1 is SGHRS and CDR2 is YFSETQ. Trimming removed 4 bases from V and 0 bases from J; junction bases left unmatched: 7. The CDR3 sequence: CASSEDRVRSTDTQYF. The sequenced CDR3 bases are TGCGCCAGCAGCGAGGACAGGGTTCGAAGCACAGATACG.

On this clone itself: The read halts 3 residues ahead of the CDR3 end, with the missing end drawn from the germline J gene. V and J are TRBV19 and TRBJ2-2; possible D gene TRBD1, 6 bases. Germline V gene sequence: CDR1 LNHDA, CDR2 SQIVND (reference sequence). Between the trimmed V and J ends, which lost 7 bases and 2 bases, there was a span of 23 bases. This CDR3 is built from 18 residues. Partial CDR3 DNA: TGTGCCAGTACTAAACGACGAAGGACAGCCGCTAACACCGGGGAG. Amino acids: CASTKRRRTAANTGE. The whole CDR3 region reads CASTKRRRTAANTGELFF.

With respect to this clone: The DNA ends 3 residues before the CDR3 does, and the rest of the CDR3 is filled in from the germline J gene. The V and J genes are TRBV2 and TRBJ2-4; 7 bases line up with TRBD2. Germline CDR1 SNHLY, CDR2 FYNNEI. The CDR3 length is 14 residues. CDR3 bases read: TGTGCCAGCCGACGGCGGGAGCATCTCTATGGT. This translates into CASRRREHLYG. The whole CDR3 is CASRRREHLYGQYF.

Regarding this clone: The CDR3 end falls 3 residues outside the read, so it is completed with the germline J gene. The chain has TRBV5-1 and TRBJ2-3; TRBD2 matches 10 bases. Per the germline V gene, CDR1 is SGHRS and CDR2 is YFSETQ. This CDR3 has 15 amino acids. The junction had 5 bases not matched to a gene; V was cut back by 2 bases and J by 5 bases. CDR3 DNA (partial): TGCGCCAGCAGCTTAGCGGGAGGGGTAGGAGATACG. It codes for CASSLAGGVGDT. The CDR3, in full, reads CASSLAGGVGDTQYF.

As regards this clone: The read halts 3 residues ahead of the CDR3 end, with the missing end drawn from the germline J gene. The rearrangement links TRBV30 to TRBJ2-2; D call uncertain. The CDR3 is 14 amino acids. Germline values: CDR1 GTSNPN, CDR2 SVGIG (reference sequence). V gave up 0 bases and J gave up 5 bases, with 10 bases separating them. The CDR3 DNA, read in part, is TGTGCCTGGAGTGTATTGCCCGGTACCGGGGAG. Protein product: CAWSVLPGTGE. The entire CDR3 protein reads CAWSVLPGTGELFF.

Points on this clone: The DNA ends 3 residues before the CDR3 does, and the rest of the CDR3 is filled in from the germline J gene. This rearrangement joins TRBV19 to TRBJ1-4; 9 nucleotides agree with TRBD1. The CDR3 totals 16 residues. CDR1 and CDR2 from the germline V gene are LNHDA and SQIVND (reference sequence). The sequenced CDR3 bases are TGTGCCAGTAGTCTCCCACCGGGACAGGGTAATTCACCA. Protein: CASSLPPGQGNSP. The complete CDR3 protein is CASSLPPGQGNSPLFF.

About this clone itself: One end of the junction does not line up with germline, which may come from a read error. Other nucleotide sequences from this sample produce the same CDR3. CDR3 amino acids: CSARTGSGNTIYF. CDR3 bases read: TGCAGTGCTAGAACAGGGAGTGGAAACACA. The chain couples TRBV20-1 to TRBJ1-3; maybe TRBD1 (6 bases). With the read ending 3 residues before the CDR3 end, the germline J gene is used to fill in that end. This CDR3 is built from 13 residues. Germline CDR1 DFQATT, CDR2 SNEGSKA (reference sequence).

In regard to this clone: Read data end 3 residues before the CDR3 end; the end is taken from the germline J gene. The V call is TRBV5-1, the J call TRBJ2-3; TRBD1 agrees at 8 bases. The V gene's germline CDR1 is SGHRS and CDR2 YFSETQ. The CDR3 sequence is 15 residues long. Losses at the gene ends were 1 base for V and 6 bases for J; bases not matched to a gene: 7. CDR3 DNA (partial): TGCGCCAGCAGCTTGTTTCAGGGGGCGATGGATACG. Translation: CASSLFQGAMDT. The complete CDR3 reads CASSLFQGAMDTQYF.

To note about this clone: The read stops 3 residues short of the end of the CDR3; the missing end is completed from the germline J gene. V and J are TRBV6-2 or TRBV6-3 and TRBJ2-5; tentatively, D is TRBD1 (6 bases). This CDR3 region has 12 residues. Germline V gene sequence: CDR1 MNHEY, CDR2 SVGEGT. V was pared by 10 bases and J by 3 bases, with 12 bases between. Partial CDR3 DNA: TGTGCCACCTCTGGGGGCGAAGAGACC. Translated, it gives CATSGGEET. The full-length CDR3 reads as CATSGGEETQYF.

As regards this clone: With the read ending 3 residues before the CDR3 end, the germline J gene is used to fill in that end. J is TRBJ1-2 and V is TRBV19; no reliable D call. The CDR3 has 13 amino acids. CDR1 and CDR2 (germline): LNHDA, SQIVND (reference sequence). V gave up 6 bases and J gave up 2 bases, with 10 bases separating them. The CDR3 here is CASRMRQNYGYTF. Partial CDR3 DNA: TGTGCCAGTAGAATGCGGCAGAACTATGGC. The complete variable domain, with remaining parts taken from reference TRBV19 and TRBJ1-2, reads DGGITQSPKYLFRKEGQNVTLSCEQNLNHDAMYWYRQDPGQGLRLIYYSQIVNDFQKGDIAEGYSVSREKKESFPLTVTSAQKNPTAFYLCASRMRQNYGYTFGSGTRLTVV.

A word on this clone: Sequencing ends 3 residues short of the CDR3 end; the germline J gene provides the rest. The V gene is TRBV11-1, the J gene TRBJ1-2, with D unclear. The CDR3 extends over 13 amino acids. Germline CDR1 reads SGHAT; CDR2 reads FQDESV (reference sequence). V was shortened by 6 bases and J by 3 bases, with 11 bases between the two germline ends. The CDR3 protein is CASSPDTDYGYTF. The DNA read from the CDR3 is TGTGCCAGCAGTCCAGACACCGACTATGGC.

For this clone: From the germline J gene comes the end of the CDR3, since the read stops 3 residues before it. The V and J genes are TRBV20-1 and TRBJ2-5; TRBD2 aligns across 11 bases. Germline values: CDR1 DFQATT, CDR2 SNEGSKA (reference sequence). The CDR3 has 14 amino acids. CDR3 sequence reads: CSAVAGGTSDTQYF. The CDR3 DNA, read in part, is TGCAGTGCTGTAGCGGGGGGGACCTCGGATACC.

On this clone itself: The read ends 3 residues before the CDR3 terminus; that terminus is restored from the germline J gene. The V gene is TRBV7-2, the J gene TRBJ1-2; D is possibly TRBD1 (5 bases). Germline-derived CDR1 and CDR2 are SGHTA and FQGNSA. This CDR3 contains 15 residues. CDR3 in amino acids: CASSRTSGGFDDYTF. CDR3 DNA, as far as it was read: TGTGCCAGCAGCAGGACTAGCGGGGGGTTTGATGAC.

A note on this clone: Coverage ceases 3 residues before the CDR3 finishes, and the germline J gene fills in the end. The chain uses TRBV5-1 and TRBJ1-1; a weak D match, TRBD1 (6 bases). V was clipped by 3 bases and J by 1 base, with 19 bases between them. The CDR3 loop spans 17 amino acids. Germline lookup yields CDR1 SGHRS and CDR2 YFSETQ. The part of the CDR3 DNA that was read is TGCGCCAGCAGCTCGCAAATAACCGGGACAAAGAACACTGAA. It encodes CASSSQITGTKNTE. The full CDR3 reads CASSSQITGTKNTEAFF.

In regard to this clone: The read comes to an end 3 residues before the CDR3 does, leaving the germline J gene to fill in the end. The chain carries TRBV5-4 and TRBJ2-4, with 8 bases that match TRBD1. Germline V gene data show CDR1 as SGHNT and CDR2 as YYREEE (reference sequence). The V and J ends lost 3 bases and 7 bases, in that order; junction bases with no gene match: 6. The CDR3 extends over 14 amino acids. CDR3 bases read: TGTGCCAGCAGCTCCTCTAACAGGGGGAACATT. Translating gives CASSSSNRGNI. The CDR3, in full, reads CASSSSNRGNIQYF.

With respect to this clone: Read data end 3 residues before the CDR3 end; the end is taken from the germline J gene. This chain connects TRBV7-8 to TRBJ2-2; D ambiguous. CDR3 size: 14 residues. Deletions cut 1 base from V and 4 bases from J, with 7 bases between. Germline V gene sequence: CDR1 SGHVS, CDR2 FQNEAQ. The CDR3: CASSLVRFTGELFF. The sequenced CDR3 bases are TGTGCCAGCAGCTTAGTTCGTTTCACCGGGGAG.

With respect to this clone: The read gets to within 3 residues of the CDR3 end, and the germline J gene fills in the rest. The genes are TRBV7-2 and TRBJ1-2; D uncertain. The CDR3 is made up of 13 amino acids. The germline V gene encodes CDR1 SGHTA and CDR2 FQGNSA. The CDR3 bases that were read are TGTGCCAGCAGCACTAGCCACGGGGAGACC. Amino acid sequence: CASSTSHGET. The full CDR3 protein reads CASSTSHGETYTF.

Here the CDR3 reads CASRLHGYTF. CDR3 DNA, as far as it was read: TGTGCCAGCAGACTCCATGGC. The chain carries TRBV13 and TRBJ1-2; D unresolved. The DNA ends 3 residues before the CDR3 does, and the rest of the CDR3 is filled in from the germline J gene. The CDR3 extends over 10 amino acids. Trimming took 6 bases from V and 6 from J, leaving 5 bases between them. Germline lookup yields CDR1 PRHDT and CDR2 FYEKMQ (reference sequence). The variable domain in full, with the rest retrieved from reference TRBV13 and TRBJ1-2, is AAGVIQSPRHLIKEKRETATLKCYPIPRHDTVYWYQQGPGQDPQFLISFYEKMQSDKGSIPDRFSAQQFSDYHSELNMSSLELGDSALYFCASRLHGYTFGSGTRLTVV.

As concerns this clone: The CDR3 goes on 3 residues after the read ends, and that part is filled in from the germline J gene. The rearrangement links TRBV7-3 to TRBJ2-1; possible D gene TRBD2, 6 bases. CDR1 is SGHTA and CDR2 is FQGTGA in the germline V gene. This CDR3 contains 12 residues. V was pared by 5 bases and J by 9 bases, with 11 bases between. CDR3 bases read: TGTGCCAGCAGCCTACCGGGACTTGAG. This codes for CASSLPGLE. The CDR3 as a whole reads CASSLPGLEQFF.

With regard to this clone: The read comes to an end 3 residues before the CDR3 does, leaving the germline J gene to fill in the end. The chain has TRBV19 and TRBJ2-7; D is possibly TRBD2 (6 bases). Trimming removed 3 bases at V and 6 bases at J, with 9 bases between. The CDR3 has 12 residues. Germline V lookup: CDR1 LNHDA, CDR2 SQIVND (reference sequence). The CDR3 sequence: CASSIGGREQYF. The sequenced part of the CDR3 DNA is TGTGCCAGTAGTATCGGGGGACGCGAG. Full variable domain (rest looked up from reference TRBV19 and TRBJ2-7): DGGITQSPKYLFRKEGQNVTLSCEQNLNHDAMYWYRQDPGQGLRLIYYSQIVNDFQKGDIAEGYSVSREKKESFPLTVTSAQKNPTAFYLCASSIGGREQYFGPGTRLTVT.